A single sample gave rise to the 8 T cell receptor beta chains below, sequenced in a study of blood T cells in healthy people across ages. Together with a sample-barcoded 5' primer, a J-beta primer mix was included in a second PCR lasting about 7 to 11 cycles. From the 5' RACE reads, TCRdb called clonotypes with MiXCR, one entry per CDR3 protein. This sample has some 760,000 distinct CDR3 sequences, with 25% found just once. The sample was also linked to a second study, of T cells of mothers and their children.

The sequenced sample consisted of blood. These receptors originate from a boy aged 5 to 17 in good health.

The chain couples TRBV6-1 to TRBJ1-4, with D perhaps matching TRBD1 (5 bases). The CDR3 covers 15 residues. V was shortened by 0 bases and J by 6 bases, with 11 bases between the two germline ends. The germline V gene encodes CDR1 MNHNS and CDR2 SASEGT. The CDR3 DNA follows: TGTGCCAGCAGTGAAGCTGCAGGGTGGGATGAAAAACTGTTTTTT. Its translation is CASSEAAGWDEKLFF.

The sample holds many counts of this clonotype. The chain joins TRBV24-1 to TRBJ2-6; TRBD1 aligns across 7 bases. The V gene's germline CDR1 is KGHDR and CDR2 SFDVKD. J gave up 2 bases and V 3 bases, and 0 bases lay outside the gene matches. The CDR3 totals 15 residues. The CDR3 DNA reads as TGTGCCACCAGTGATACAGGGGCTGGGGCCAACGTCCTGACTTTC. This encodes CATSDTGAGANVLTF.

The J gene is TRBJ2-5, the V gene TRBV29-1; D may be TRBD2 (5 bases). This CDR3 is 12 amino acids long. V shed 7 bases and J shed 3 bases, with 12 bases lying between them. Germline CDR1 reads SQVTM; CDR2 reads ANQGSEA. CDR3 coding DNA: TGCAGCGCAAGGACGGGGAAAGAGACCCAGTACTTC. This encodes CSARTGKETQYF. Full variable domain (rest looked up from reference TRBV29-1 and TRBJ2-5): SAVISQKPSRDICQRGTSLTIQCQVDSQVTMMFWYRQQPGQSLTLIATANQGSEATYESGFVIDKFPISRPNLTFSTLTVSNMSPEDSSIYLCSARTGKETQYFGPGTRLLVL.

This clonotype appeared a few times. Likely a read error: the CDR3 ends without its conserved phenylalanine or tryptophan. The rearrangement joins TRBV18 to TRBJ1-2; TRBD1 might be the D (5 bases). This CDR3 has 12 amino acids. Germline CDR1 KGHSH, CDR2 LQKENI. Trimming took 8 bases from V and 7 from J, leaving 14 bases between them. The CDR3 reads CASTNAGSGYTS. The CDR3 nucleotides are TGTGCCAGCACAAATGCAGGGAGTGGCTACACCTCC.

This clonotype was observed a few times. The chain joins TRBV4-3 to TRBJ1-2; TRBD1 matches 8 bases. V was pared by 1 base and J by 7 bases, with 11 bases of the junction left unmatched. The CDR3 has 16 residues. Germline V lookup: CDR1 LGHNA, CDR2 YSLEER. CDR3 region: CASSQVVLDRVSGYTF. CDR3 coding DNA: TGCGCCAGCAGCCAAGTCGTTCTGGACAGGGTGTCTGGCTACACCTTC.

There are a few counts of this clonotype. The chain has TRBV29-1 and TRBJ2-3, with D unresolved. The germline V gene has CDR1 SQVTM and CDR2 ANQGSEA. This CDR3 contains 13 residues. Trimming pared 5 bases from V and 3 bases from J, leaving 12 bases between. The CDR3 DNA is TGCAGCGTTTCCGGGCCCGCGACAGATACGCAGTATTTT. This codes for CSVSGPATDTQYF.

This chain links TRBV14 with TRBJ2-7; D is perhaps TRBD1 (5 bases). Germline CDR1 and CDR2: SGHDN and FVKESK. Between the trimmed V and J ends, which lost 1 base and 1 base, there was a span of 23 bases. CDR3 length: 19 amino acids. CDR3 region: CASSQVRAGPKRFSYEQYF. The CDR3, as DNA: TGTGCCAGCAGCCAAGTCCGGGCAGGGCCCAAGAGATTTTCCTACGAGCAGTACTTC. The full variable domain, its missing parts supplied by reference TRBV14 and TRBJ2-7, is EAGVTQFPSHSVIEKGQTVTLRCDPISGHDNLYWYRRVMGKEIKFLLHFVKESKQDESGMPNNRFLAERTGGTYSTLKVQPAELEDSGVYFCASSQVRAGPKRFSYEQYFGPGTRLTVT.

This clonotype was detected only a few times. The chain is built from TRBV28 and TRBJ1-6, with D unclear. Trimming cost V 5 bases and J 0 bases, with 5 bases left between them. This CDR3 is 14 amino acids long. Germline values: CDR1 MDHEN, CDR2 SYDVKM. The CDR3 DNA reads TGTGCCAGCAGTCGGAGCTCCTATAATTCACCCCTCCACTTT. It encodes CASSRSSYNSPLHF.